This TCR beta chain derives from a study of CD8 T cells in Susac syndrome (dated by TCRdb to the late 2010s). Notes on the research overall: Among the Susac syndrome patients who were sequenced, clinically active disease was present in more than five and clinical remission was observed in fewer than 10. At blood withdrawal, Susac syndrome patients were therapy-naive, treated with corticosteroids (with IVIg additionally given to some), or treated with IVIg alone. Repertoire sequencing was used to test whether CD8+ T cell activation and differentiation in Susac syndrome was antigen driven.

Comment on this clonotype: Its cognate antigen has yet to be identified. Base qualities were left out, and no much larger clone turns up one base away.

Spanning cysteine to phenylalanine, the CDR3 consists of 12 amino acids. Only the CDR3 DNA is retained, 36 bases long and in frame from the first base. CDR1 and CDR2 (SQVTM, ANQGSEA) derive from the germline V gene. V and J lose 2 bases and 3 bases, and a span of 8 bases separates them. Peripheral blood CD8+ and CD4+ T cells from healthy donors, Susac syndrome patients and multiple sclerosis patients were profiled by high-throughput TCR beta sequencing. The Susac syndrome patients fulfilled recently defined diagnostic criteria for either definite or probable disease. Bulk CD8+ and CD4+ T cells were purified by magnetic negative isolation, whereas CD8+ TEMRA cells were enriched by FACS. Blood was collected in EDTA tubes and processed within 24 hours, with PBMCs isolated through density gradient centrifugation. PBMCs intended for TCR sequencing were frozen in liquid nitrogen and were later thawed in a 37 degrees C water bath. The sorted or isolated CD4+, CD8+ and CD8+ TEMRA cells reached a purity of at least 90%.

RNA was extracted with the RNeasy kit and about 0.5 to 1 ug was reverse transcribed using random hexamers. The immunoSEQ multiplex PCR assay, which covers 54 Vbeta and 13 Jbeta segments, was used to amplify TCR beta CDR3 regions. PCR amplification bias was corrected by using a synthetic template baseline for primer optimization and computational correction. As for the authors' bioinformatics: Reads were assigned to V, D and J genes according to IMGT and analyzed in immunoSEQ Analyzer, with only productive sequences retained. Clonality was calculated as one minus the Shannon entropy normalized by log2 of the number of productive unique sequences. For each patient and control, public and private clones were evaluated within the 100 most prevalent clones. Susac-specific clones were defined as absent from healthy and MS cohorts, about 1,000 published viral clones and other ImmuneACCESS disease sequences. TCRdb cleaned the public reads at Q25 with fastp, built clones with MiXCR and kept in-frame beta chains. Every CDR3 protein is listed once, alongside the most common genes and DNA of its rows. TCRdb, not the authors, supplied the V and J calls. The sample yields about 240,000 distinct CDR3 sequences; almost 97% were counted once. The ten biggest clones cover approximately 0.1% of the sample.

The research as a whole found: The TCR sequencing and HLA analysis was acknowledged to have included a relatively small number of individuals. The CD4+ T cell repertoire of patients with Susac syndrome showed no detectable clonal expansion.

The sequencing input was CD4+ T cells from PBMCs. This receptor was obtained from a human donor with Susac syndrome. The V gene is TRBV29-1 and the J gene is TRBJ2-7, with TRBD1 tentatively as D gene (6 bases match). The CDR3 corresponds to CSVESGDYEQYF. The nucleotide sequence is given as TGCAGCGTTGAATCAGGGGACTACGAGCAGTACTTC.